This T cell receptor (beta chain) derives from a study of patients and donors after allogeneic stem cell transplantation. The CDR3 has 14 amino acids. The germline V gene has CDR1 SGHVS and CDR2 FQNEAQ. In TCRdb, the RT-PCR reads were re-called with MiXCR into one record per CDR3 protein. In the table there are roughly 960,000 distinct CDR3 sequences, roughly 18% of which are singletons. There are many counts of this clonotype. An end of the junction differs from the germline gene, which may be a read error. The genes are TRBV7-8 and TRBJ2-4; possible D gene TRBD2, 6 bases. The sequence was collected from a human donor who was either an allogeneic HSCT recipient or a stem cell or donor lymphocyte infusion donor (not recorded which). It is not recorded whose cells these are; they may come from a transplant donor. Sequencing was done on a sample of blood, either unsorted or a sorted T cell fraction (not recorded which). The DNA of the CDR3 is TGTGCCAGCAGTCCAGGGACTCCCAATAACATTCAGTACTTC. It is translated as CASSPGTPNNIQYF.